The T cell receptor (beta chain) described here comes from a study of beta chain features in type 1 diabetes. Points from the study as a whole: Among type 1 diabetes patients, VDJ junctions had fewer insertions and more deletions.

The ends lost 1 base at V and 7 bases at J; junction bases unmatched: 9. This CDR3 spans 17 amino acids. The V gene's germline CDR1 is SGHTA and CDR2 FQGNSA. In its sample, this clone was seen a few times. The target antigen is unknown. Expressed TCRB transcripts were sequenced, since all the RNA that had been isolated was reverse transcribed. Data came from immunoSEQ multiplex PCR; TCRdb stores just in-frame clones and leaves some out. The sample has 350,000 to 450,000 clones; approximately 15% are singletons. This chain connects TRBV7-2 to TRBJ2-1; 11 nucleotides line up with TRBD2. Sample: naive CD4+ T cells from blood. This receptor was taken from a man aged 25-45 years in good health. CDR3 loop: CASSLVQLAGVHNEQFF. DNA of the CDR3: TGTGCCAGCAGCTTAGTCCAACTAGCGGGAGTTCATAATGAGCAGTTCTTC.